There are many counts of the clone carrying this T cell receptor (beta chain). Each CDR3 protein gets one entry after TCRdb re-called the 5' RACE reads with MiXCR. The sample has 200,000 to 250,000 distinct CDR3 sequences; under 3.5% are singletons. This sample is drawn from a study of T cells after yellow fever vaccination. Germline V gene lookup returns CDR1 MGHRA and CDR2 YSYEKL. The ends were cut back, 2 bases at V and 6 bases at J, with 25 bases in the middle. The CDR3 is made up of 18 amino acids. The chain couples TRBV4-1 to TRBJ1-2, with D uncertain. The sample in question was CD4+ T cells sorted from PBMCs, obtained 10 days after the yellow fever booster vaccination. This TCR came from a man aged 18 to 30 who received the YFV17D yellow fever vaccine. The CDR3 DNA is TGCGCCAGCAGCCAACCGGGCCAGCAAGTAGTGAAAAGTAATGGCTACACCTTC. Encoded protein: CASSQPGQQVVKSNGYTF.